This entry is about one T cell receptor (beta chain). The sample comes from a study of blood T cell repertoires in COVID-19. Study-wide context: PBMCs, B-cell-depleted T cells, or T cells were the source of the cDNA or gDNA that made up the material.

Measured with immunoSEQ multiplex PCR; TCRdb has only the in-frame clones, and not every one. The table records 25,000 to 40,000 clones, roughly 91% of them present only once. The germline CDR1 and CDR2 sequences are SGDLS and YYNGEE. The CDR3 sequence is 14 residues long. Losses at the gene ends were 2 bases for V and 4 bases for J; bases not matched to a gene: 5. The sequenced sample consisted of peripheral blood. The chain links TRBV9 to TRBJ2-5; 7 bases match TRBD2. The source of this sequence is a man aged 60 to 69 with active COVID-19. The DNA for the CDR3 is TGTGCCAGCAGCGTGGATGCGGGGGTAGAGACCCAGTACTTC. The encoded protein is CASSVDAGVETQYF.